This TCR beta chain was identified during a study of T cells in Graves' hyperthyroidism and ophthalmopathy. Findings and caveats of the study: Most clonotypes expanded in thyroid above 0.001 were likewise present in blood.

This clonotype was detected only once. Antigen unknown. Uncontrolled infection, other autoimmune disease, pregnancy or lactation disqualified patients from enrolment. PBMCs were sourced from roughly 9.3 ml fresh peripheral blood. RNA transcripts served as the template for amplifying TCR beta CDR3 regions. The primer set for the first-round RT-PCR of the TCR CDR3 was HTBI. TCRdb processed the multiplex PCR reads anew with MiXCR; each CDR3 protein has one entry. The sample lists some 760,000 distinct CDR3 sequences, approximately 15% seen once, with roughly 10% in the top ten. Germline-derived CDR1 and CDR2 are MNHEY and SMNVEV (reference sequence). The V end was cut by 0 bases, the J end by 15 bases, with 15 bases between. The CDR3 consists of 14 residues.

The sequencing sample was made of blood. This TCR derives from a woman under 30 with Graves' hyperthyroidism. V is TRBV27 and J is TRBJ1-6; D gene uncertain. CDR3 in DNA: TGTGCCAGCAGTTTATCGCCCAGTTATTCAGGCCTCCACTTT. It translates to CASSLSPSYSGLHF.